This paragraph covers one T cell receptor beta chain sequence. The antigen is undetermined. The germline CDR1 and CDR2 sequences are SGHKS and YYEKEE (reference sequence). The CDR3 covers 18 residues. The V gene end was trimmed by 0 bases and the J gene end by 4 bases; junction bases not matched to a gene: 10. The assay was immunoSEQ multiplex PCR, and TCRdb's table has in-frame clones only and misses some. The sample lists around 180,000 clones, 90% to 95% occurring once. This entry belongs to a study of T cell responses to AZD1222 COVID-19 vaccine. Regarding the study as a whole: Possibly, clonal diversity was underestimated; donors were largely white British and included more females.

J is TRBJ2-5 and V is TRBV5-5, with 12 bases that match TRBD2. The TCR sequence derives from an adult in good health. The sequencing here drew on peripheral blood, taken on day 0 of AZD1222 vaccination. The CDR3 DNA sequence: TGTGCCAGCAGCTTGGGTGGACTAGCGGGGAGAGGGGGAGAGACCCAGTACTTC. As protein: CASSLGGLAGRGGETQYF. Based on the CDR3 plus reference TRBV5-5 and TRBJ2-5, the full variable domain is DAGVTQSPTHLIKTRGQQVTLRCSPISGHKSVSWYQQVLGQGPQFIFQYYEKEERGRGNFPDRFSARQFPNYSSELNVNALLLGDSALYLCASSLGGLAGRGGETQYFGPGTRLLVL.